The 27 T cell receptor beta chains presented below share a single source sample, sequenced in a study of T cell repertoires in cytomegalovirus infection. In TCRdb, the reads were re-called with MiXCR into one record per CDR3 protein. Of about 210,000 distinct CDR3 sequences listed, 6.5% are singletons. The material sequenced was PBMCs. The origin of the receptors is a human donor in good health (CMV status not recorded). Some clones in this sample may be carry-over from other donors' samples.

This clonotype has a count of ten or more. The chain has TRBV12-3 or TRBV12-4 and TRBJ1-1; D gene unclear. The CDR3 runs 13 residues. Trimming pared 6 bases from V and 1 base from J, leaving 9 bases between. The CDR3 loop is CASRPRENTEAFF. The CDR3 region has the DNA TGTGCCAGCAGACCCCGGGAGAACACTGAAGCTTTCTTT.

Many counts were recorded for this clonotype. The chain combines TRBV7-8 with TRBJ2-7, with D perhaps being TRBD1 or TRBD2 (6 bases each). The V end lost 3 bases, the J end lost 5 bases, and 14 bases lay between the germline ends. The CDR3 consists of 14 residues. CDR1 and CDR2 from the germline V gene are SGHVS and FQNEAQ. The CDR3 coding sequence is TGTGCCAGCAGCTTGGGGTCGGGGGCTGACGAGCAGTACTTC. Amino acid sequence: CASSLGSGADEQYF.

In this sample, this clonotype turned up many times. The chain recombines TRBV20-1 with TRBJ2-7; a possible D gene is TRBD1 (6 bases). The germline V gene has CDR1 DFQATT and CDR2 SNEGSKA (reference sequence). There are 14 residues in the CDR3. The V end was cut by 5 bases, the J end by 0 bases, with 14 bases between. The CDR3 sequence: CSASGTSSSYEQYF. The CDR3 nucleotides read TGCAGTGCTTCCGGGACATCAAGCTCCTACGAGCAGTACTTC.

Ten or more counts support this clonotype. The V and J genes are TRBV11-2 and TRBJ1-1; TRBD1 might be the D (5 bases). The CDR3 runs 15 residues. Trimming removed 2 bases from V and 1 base from J, with 11 bases in between. Germline CDR1 and CDR2: SGHAT and FQNNGV. In nucleotides, the CDR3 is TGTGCCAGCAGCTTAAGGGGATCAACGAACACTGAAGCTTTCTTT. Its protein product is CASSLRGSTNTEAFF. Using reference TRBV11-2 and TRBJ1-1 for the parts outside the CDR3, the full variable domain is EAGVAQSPRYKIIEKRQSVAFWCNPISGHATLYWYQQILGQGPKLLIQFQNNGVVDDSQLPKDRFSAERLKGVDSTLKIQPAKLEDSAVYLCASSLRGSTNTEAFFGQGTRLTVV.

There are many counts of this clonotype. The CDR3 sequence: CASSSAEYVGNIQYF. The DNA of the CDR3 is TGTGCCAGCAGTTCAGCGGAGTATGTAGGAAACATTCAGTACTTC. The chain joins TRBV7-9 to TRBJ2-4, with D possibly matching TRBD2 (5 bases). Trimming removed 6 bases from V and 6 bases from J, with 18 bases in between. The CDR3 runs 15 residues. The V gene's germline CDR1 is SEHNR and CDR2 FQNEAQ (reference sequence). Drawing the rest from reference TRBV7-9 and TRBJ2-4, the complete variable domain is DTGVSQNPRHKITKRGQNVTFRCDPISEHNRLYWYRQTLGQGPEFLTYFQNEAQLEKSRLLSDRFSAERPKGSFSTLEIQRTEQGDSAMYLCASSSAEYVGNIQYFGAGTRLSVL.

This clonotype was picked up many times. The genes are TRBV5-1 and TRBJ2-2; D is undetermined. The V gene lost 4 bases and the J gene lost 3 bases, with 7 bases spanning the gap. The CDR3 spans 13 residues. Germline CDR1 SGHRS, CDR2 YFSETQ. The DNA for the CDR3 is TGCGCCAGCAGCGCGGCAGACACCGGGGAGCTGTTTTTT. This codes for CASSAADTGELFF.

This clonotype showed up many times. This chain connects TRBV7-2 to TRBJ2-7; D is ambiguous. Trimming cost V 1 base and J 2 bases, with 9 bases left between them. This CDR3 is 14 amino acids long. Germline assignment: CDR1 SGHTA and CDR2 FQGNSA. Written as DNA, the CDR3 is TGTGCCAGCAGCTTAGGGTACTTACCCTACGAGCAGTACTTC. Protein product: CASSLGYLPYEQYF.

The chain employs TRBV7-6 and TRBJ2-5, with TRBD1 matching 7 bases. From germline, CDR1 is SGHVS and CDR2 FNYEAQ. The CDR3 spans 15 residues. Trimming took 1 base from V and 5 from J; bases not matched to a gene: 7. CDR3 sequence reads: CASSLGVGGKETQYF. In DNA, the CDR3 is TGTGCCAGCAGCTTAGGAGTAGGGGGCAAGGAGACCCAGTACTTC.

The V gene is TRBV5-1, the J gene TRBJ2-4; D possibly matches TRBD1 or TRBD2 (5 bases each). The germline V gene has CDR1 SGHRS and CDR2 YFSETQ. There are 15 residues in the CDR3. Deletions cut 4 bases from V and 0 bases from J, with 11 bases between. The CDR3 region is CASSVRGVAKNIQYF. CDR3 DNA sequence: TGCGCCAGCAGCGTAAGGGGAGTAGCCAAAAACATTCAGTACTTC.

This clonotype was observed many times. The chain joins TRBV7-6 to TRBJ2-7, with D unresolved. CDR1 SGHVS and CDR2 FNYEAQ come from the germline V gene. Trimming left V 5 bases short and J 3 bases short, with 8 bases between. CDR3 length: 12 amino acids. The CDR3 nucleotides read TGTGCCAGCAGCCCCGACTTCTACGAGCAGTACTTC. It specifies CASSPDFYEQYF.

This clonotype has a count of ten or more. J is TRBJ1-1 and V is TRBV29-1; D uncertain. The CDR3 is 13 residues long. Germline V CDR1 and CDR2: SQVTM, ANQGSEA. V was cut by 4 bases and J by 0 bases, with 9 bases left in between. The CDR3 reads CSVGSPLNTEAFF. CDR3 DNA sequence: TGCAGCGTTGGGTCCCCCCTGAACACTGAAGCTTTCTTT.

In its sample, this clonotype was seen many times. The rearrangement uses TRBV20-1 and TRBJ2-5; 8 bases agree with TRBD1. V trimming: 0 bases; J trimming: 2 bases; junction bases outside the gene matches: 5. From germline, CDR1 is DFQATT and CDR2 SNEGSKA (reference sequence). There are 15 residues in the CDR3. The CDR3 DNA sequence: TGCAGTGCTAGAGATTGGCAGGGGGCACAAGAGACCCAGTACTTC. Amino acids: CSARDWQGAQETQYF.

This clonotype was observed at least ten times. The chain combines TRBV7-2 with TRBJ1-6, with D possibly TRBD1 on 6 matching bases. CDR3 length equals 14 residues. Trimming took 4 bases from V and 9 from J, leaving 13 bases between them. Germline lookup yields CDR1 SGHTA and CDR2 FQGNSA. DNA for the CDR3: TGTGCCAGCAGCTCCCGGACAGAAACTTCACCCCTCCACTTT. It yields the protein CASSSRTETSPLHF.

This clonotype came up many times. The V gene is TRBV18, the J gene TRBJ2-5, with D hard to call. Trimming left V 2 bases short and J 1 base short, with 17 bases between. The CDR3 is 17 residues long. CDR1 KGHSH and CDR2 LQKENI come from the germline V gene. The CDR3 DNA reads as TGTGCCAGCTCACCATTATTGTCGGTCCTAGGCCAAGAGACCCAGTACTTC. Translated, it gives CASSPLLSVLGQETQYF.

This sequence joins TRBV9 and TRBJ2-7; 7 bases line up with TRBD1. With 0 bases clipped from V and 6 bases from J, the junction kept 9 bases outside the gene matches. CDR3 length: 15 amino acids. From germline, CDR1 is SGDLS and CDR2 YYNGEE. CDR3 nucleotide sequence: TGTGCCAGCAGCGTAGGGGTCGGACAGGTGGCCGAGCAGTACTTC. Its translation is CASSVGVGQVAEQYF.

Ten or more counts support this clonotype. The V call is TRBV6-1, the J call TRBJ2-5; TRBD1 aligns across 11 bases. Germline V gene sequence: CDR1 MNHNS, CDR2 SASEGT. This CDR3 spans 14 amino acids. V trimming: 6 bases; J trimming: 5 bases; junction bases outside the gene matches: 5. CDR3 sequence (DNA): TGTGCCAGCAGCCGGACAGGGGGCGAGGAGACCCAGTACTTC. It codes for CASSRTGGEETQYF.

V gene TRBV18 combines with J gene TRBJ1-3; D not resolved. The CDR3 is made up of 14 amino acids. The germline V and J ends were trimmed by 3 bases and 6 bases, with 12 bases remaining between them. In germline, CDR1 is KGHSH, CDR2 LQKENI. The CDR3 reads CASSPTGGENTIYF. In nucleotides, the CDR3 is TGTGCCAGCTCACCCACGGGAGGAGAAAACACCATATATTTT. Full variable domain (rest looked up from reference TRBV18 and TRBJ1-3): NAGVMQNPRHLVRRRGQEARLRCSPMKGHSHVYWYRQLPEEGLKFMVYLQKENIIDESGMPKERFSAEFPKEGPSILRIQQVVRGDSAAYFCASSPTGGENTIYFGEGSWLTVV.

The chain is built from TRBV20-1 and TRBJ2-1; D might be TRBD1 or TRBD2, each matching 6 bases. Per the germline V gene, CDR1 is DFQATT and CDR2 is SNEGSKA (reference sequence). The CDR3 spans 14 residues. Trimming took off 0 bases at V and 3 bases at J, with 9 bases between the two ends. The CDR3 DNA is TGCAGTGCTAGAGAAGGGGGGCTCTACAATGAGCAGTTCTTC. This translates into CSAREGGLYNEQFF.

Regarding this clonotype: A much larger clone lies one base from this, so it may be a read error. This chain uses TRBV19 with TRBJ2-3; D perhaps matches TRBD1 (6 bases). This CDR3 has 17 residues. Germline V gene data show CDR1 as LNHDA and CDR2 as SQIVND (reference sequence). CDR3 DNA sequence: TGTGCCTGTAGTACCCACAGGACAGACTGGAGCACAGATACGCAGTATTTT. It is translated as CACSTHRTDWSTDTQYF.

This clonotype came up many times. The rearrangement links TRBV5-1 to TRBJ2-3, with D unclear. With 7 bases removed from V and 4 bases from J, the gap between germline ends came to 16 bases. The CDR3 sequence is 14 residues long. Per the germline V gene, CDR1 is SGHRS and CDR2 is YFSETQ. The CDR3 coding sequence is TGCGCCAGCGGGATGGCTCTCCGAGCAGATACGCAGTATTTT. This codes for CASGMALRADTQYF. Looking up the rest from reference TRBV5-1 and TRBJ2-3 gives the full variable domain: KAGVTQTPRYLIKTRGQQVTLSCSPISGHRSVSWYQQTPGQGLQFLFEYFSETQRNKGNFPGRFSGRQFSNSRSEMNVSTLELGDSALYLCASGMALRADTQYFGPGTRLTVL.

Ten or more counts support this clonotype. The chain uses TRBV7-6 and TRBJ2-2, with TRBD2 matching 9 bases. V lost 0 bases to trimming and J lost 2 bases; unmatched junction nucleotides: 1. CDR1 and CDR2 (germline): SGHVS, FNYEAQ. The CDR3 has 16 residues. The CDR3 is CASSLAGTSNTGELFF. The CDR3 DNA reads as TGTGCCAGCAGCTTAGCCGGGACTAGCAACACCGGGGAGCTGTTTTTT.

This clonotype was seen at least ten times. The genes are TRBV5-1 and TRBJ2-2; no firm D call. Trimming pared 2 bases from V and 2 bases from J, leaving 19 bases between. The CDR3 consists of 18 residues. Germline V gives CDR1 SGHRS, CDR2 YFSETQ. CDR3 amino acids: CASSFYLSVGDNTGELFF. The CDR3 nucleotides are TGCGCCAGCAGCTTTTACTTATCGGTAGGAGACAACACCGGGGAGCTGTTTTTT.

This clonotype was observed at least ten times. The chain combines TRBV30 with TRBJ1-1; D remains ambiguous. The CDR3 runs to 17 residues. Germline values: CDR1 GTSNPN, CDR2 SVGIG (reference sequence). The V gene lost 2 bases and the J gene lost 0 bases, with 19 bases spanning the gap. The CDR3 is CAWSLPGRSALNTEAFF. The CDR3 nucleotides read TGTGCCTGGAGTCTCCCAGGAAGGAGCGCATTGAACACTGAAGCTTTCTTT.

This clonotype was seen more than once but under ten times. The V gene is TRBV7-3, the J gene TRBJ2-1; 11 nucleotides line up with TRBD2. Germline CDR1 is SGHTA and CDR2 is FQGTGA. The CDR3 sequence is 14 residues long. The V and J ends lost 4 bases and 14 bases, in that order; junction bases with no gene match: 10. The CDR3 DNA sequence: TGTGCCAGCAGCTCTAGCGGGGGGCCCCTAAAGAAGTTCTTC. It encodes CASSSSGGPLKKFF.

This clonotype appeared a few times. The chain is built from TRBV10-3 and TRBJ1-2; the D gene is possibly TRBD1 (5 bases). Germline CDR1 is ENHRY and CDR2 is SYGVKD. The CDR3 runs 16 residues. V lost 5 bases to trimming and J lost 7 bases, with 23 bases between them. The CDR3 nucleotides read TGTGCCATCAGTAACCAGGGTGGATCGCAGCAATCTGGCTACACCTTC. Residues: CAISNQGGSQQSGYTF.

This clonotype was picked up many times. The rearrangement joins TRBV6-5 to TRBJ1-1, with 7 bases lining up with TRBD1. Germline V gives CDR1 MNHEY, CDR2 SVGAGI. With 5 bases clipped from V and 0 bases from J, the junction kept 3 bases outside the gene matches. This CDR3 spans 14 amino acids. The CDR3, as DNA: TGTGCCAGCAGTCACAGGGGATTGAACACTGAAGCTTTCTTT. It translates to CASSHRGLNTEAFF.

This clonotype has ten or more counts. The chain has TRBV12-3 or TRBV12-4 and TRBJ2-7; 8 nucleotides agree with TRBD1. V was clipped by 6 bases and J by 2 bases; unmatched bases: 6. This CDR3 spans 14 amino acids. The CDR3 coding sequence is TGTGCCAGCAGCCACAGGGGGGATCCCTACGAGCAGTACTTC. This encodes CASSHRGDPYEQYF.